This T cell receptor (beta chain) was obtained from a study of T cell responses to AZD1222 COVID-19 vaccine. Study outcomes and limitations: Every sample of the repertoires postdated the peak T cell response.

Generated by immunoSEQ multiplex PCR, the TCRdb table keeps only in-frame clones and is missing some. Of approximately 270,000 clones in the sample, 90% to 95% were seen once. Turning to this clone: Antigen specificity is unknown.

Germline-derived CDR1 and CDR2 are SNHLY and FYNNEI. Trimming shortened V by 7 bases and J by 4 bases, and 16 bases separated the two germline ends. CDR3 size: 14 residues. This clonotype was sampled from an adult who received the AZD1222 COVID-19 vaccine. Specimen: peripheral blood, collected 28 days after the second AZD1222 dose. This rearrangement joins TRBV2 to TRBJ1-2, with D tentatively TRBD1 (6 bases). In nucleotides, the CDR3 is TGTGCCAGCATCCCCAGAGAGGGGGGCTATGGCTACACCTTC. Residues: CASIPREGGYGYTF.